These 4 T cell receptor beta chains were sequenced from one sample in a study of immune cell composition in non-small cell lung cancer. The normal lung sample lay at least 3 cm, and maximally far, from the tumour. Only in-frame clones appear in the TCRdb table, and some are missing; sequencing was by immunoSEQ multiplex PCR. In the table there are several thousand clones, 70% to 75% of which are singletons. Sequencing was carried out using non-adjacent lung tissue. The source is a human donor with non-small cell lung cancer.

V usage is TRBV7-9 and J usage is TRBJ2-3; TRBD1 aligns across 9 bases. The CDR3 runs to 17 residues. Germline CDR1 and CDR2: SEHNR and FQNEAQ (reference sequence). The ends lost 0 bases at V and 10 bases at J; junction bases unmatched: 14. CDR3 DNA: TGTGCCAGCAGCTTAGCTGCTCCCGGACAGGGGAGTAGGGCGCAGTATTTT. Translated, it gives CASSLAAPGQGSRAQYF. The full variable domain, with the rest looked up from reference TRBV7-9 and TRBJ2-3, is DTGVSQNPRHKITKRGQNVTFRCDPISEHNRLYWYRQTLGQGPEFLTYFQNEAQLEKSRLLSDRFSAERPKGSFSTLEIQRTEQGDSAMYLCASSLAAPGQGSRAQYFGPGTRLTVL.

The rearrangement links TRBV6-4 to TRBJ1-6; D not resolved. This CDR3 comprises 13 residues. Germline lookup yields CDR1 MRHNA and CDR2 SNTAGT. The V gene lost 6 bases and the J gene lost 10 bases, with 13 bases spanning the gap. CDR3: CASSNSLQSPLHF. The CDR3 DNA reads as TGTGCCAGCAGCAACAGCCTACAATCACCCCTCCACTTT.

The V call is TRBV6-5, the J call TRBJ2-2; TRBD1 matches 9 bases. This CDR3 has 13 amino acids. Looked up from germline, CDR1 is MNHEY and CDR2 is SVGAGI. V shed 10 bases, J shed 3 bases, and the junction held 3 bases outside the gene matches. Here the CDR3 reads CATRTGDTGELFF. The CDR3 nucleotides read TGTGCCACCCGGACAGGGGACACCGGGGAGCTGTTTTTT.

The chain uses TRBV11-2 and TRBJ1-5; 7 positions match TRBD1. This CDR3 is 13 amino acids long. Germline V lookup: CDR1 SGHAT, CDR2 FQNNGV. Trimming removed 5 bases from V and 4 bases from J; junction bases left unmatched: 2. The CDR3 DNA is TGTGCCAGCAGCGTGGGACAGAATCAGCCCCAGCATTTT. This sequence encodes CASSVGQNQPQHF.